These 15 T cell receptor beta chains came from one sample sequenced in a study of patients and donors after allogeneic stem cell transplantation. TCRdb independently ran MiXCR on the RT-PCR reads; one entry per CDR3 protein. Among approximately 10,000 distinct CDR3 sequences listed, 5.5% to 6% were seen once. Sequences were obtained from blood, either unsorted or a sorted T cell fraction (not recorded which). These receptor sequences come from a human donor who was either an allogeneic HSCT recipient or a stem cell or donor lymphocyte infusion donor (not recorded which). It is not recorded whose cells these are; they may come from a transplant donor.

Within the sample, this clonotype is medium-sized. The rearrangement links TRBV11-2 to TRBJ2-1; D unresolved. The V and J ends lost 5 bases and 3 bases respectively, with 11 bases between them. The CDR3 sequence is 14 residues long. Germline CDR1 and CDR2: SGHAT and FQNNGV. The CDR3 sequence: CASSQLSYYNEQFF. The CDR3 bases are TGTGCCAGCAGCCAGCTTAGCTACTACAATGAGCAGTTCTTC. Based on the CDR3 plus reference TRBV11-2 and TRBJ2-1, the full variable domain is EAGVAQSPRYKIIEKRQSVAFWCNPISGHATLYWYQQILGQGPKLLIQFQNNGVVDDSQLPKDRFSAERLKGVDSTLKIQPAKLEDSAVYLCASSQLSYYNEQFFGPGTRLTVL.

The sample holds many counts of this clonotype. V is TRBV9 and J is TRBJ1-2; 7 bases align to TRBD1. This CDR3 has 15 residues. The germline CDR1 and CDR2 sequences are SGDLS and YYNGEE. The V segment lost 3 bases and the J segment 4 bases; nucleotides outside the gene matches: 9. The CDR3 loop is CASSAHTGARYGYTF. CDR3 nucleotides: TGTGCCAGCAGCGCCCACACAGGGGCGCGCTATGGCTACACCTTC.

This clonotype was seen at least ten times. The CDR3 is CASSSVGRYSYNEQFF. Written as DNA, the CDR3 is TGTGCCAGTTCATCGGTAGGGAGGTATTCATACAATGAGCAGTTCTTC. The chain joins TRBV28 to TRBJ2-1, with D possibly TRBD2 on 6 matching bases. Trimming took 9 bases from V and 4 from J, leaving 22 bases between them. CDR1 MDHEN and CDR2 SYDVKM come from the germline V gene. CDR3 length equals 16 residues.

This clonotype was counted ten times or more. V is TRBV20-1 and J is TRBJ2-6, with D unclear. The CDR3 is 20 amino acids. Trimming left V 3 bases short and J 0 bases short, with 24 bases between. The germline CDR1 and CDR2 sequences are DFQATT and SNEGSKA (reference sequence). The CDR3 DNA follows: TGCAGTGCTAGGGCATCCCTGTCAGGAGCTTTCAACTCTGGGGCCAACGTCCTGACTTTC. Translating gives CSARASLSGAFNSGANVLTF.

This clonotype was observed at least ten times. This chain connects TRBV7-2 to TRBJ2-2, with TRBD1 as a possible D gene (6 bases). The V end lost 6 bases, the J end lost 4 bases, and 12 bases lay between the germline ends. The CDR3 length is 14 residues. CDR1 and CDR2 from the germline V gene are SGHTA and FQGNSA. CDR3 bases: TGTGCCAGCAGGATGGACAGAGTCACCGGGGAGCTGTTTTTT. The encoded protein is CASRMDRVTGELFF.

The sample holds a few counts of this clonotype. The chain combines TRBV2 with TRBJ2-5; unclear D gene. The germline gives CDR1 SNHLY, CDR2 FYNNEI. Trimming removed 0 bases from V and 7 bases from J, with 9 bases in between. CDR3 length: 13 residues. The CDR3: CASSEAYYRTQYF. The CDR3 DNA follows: TGTGCCAGCAGTGAAGCTTACTATCGGACCCAGTACTTC.

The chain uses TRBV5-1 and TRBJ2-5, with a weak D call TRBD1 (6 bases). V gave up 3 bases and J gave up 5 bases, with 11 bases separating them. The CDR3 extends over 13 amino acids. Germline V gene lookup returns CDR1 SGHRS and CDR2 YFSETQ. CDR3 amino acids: CASSWGQGETQYF. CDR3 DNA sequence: TGCGCCAGCAGCTGGGGGCAGGGGGAGACCCAGTACTTC.

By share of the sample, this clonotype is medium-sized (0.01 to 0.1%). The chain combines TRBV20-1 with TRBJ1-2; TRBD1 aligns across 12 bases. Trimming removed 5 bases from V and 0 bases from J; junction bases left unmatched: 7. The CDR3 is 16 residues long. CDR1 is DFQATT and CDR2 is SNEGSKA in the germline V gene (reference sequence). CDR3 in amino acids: CSAGGTGGNPNYGYTF. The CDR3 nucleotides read TGCAGTGCTGGCGGGACAGGGGGCAACCCTAACTATGGCTACACCTTC.

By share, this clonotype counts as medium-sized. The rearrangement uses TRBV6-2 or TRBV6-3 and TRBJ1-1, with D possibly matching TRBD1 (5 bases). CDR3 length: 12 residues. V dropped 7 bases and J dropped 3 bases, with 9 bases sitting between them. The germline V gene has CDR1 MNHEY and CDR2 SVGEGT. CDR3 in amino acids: CASTGGYTEAFF. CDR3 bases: TGTGCCAGCACCGGGGGGTACACTGAAGCTTTCTTT.

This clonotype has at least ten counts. CDR3 residues: CASSFNPDTGELFF. DNA of the CDR3: TGCGCCAGCAGCTTTAATCCGGACACCGGGGAGCTGTTTTTT. The chain employs TRBV5-1 and TRBJ2-2; no clear D. The CDR3 runs to 14 residues. Trimming took off 2 bases at V and 3 bases at J, with 8 bases between the two ends. The V gene's germline CDR1 is SGHRS and CDR2 YFSETQ.

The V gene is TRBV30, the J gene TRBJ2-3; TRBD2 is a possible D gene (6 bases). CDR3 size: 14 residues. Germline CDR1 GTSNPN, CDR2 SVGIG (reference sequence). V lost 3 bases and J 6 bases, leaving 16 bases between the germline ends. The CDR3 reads CAWRGASVGDTQYF. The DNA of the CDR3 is TGTGCCTGGAGGGGCGCTAGCGTCGGGGATACGCAGTATTTT. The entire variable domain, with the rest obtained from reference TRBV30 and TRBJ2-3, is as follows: SQTIHQWPATLVQPVGSPLSLECTVEGTSNPNLYWYRQAAGRGLQLLFYSVGIGQISSEVPQNLSASRPQDRQFILSSKKLLLSDSGFYLCAWRGASVGDTQYFGPGTRLTVL.

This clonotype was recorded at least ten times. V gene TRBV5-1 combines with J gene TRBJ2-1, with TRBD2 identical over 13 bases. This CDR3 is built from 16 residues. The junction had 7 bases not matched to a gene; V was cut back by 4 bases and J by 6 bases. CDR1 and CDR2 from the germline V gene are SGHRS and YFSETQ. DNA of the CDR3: TGCGCCAGCAGCCTCAGACTAGCGGGAGGTAGCAATGAGCAGTTCTTC. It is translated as CASSLRLAGGSNEQFF.

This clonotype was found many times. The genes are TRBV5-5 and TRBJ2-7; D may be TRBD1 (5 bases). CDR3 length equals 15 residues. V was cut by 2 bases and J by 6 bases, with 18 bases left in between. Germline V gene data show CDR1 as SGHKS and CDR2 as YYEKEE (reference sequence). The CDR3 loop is CASSFRTVGPLEQYF. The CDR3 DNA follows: TGTGCCAGCAGCTTCCGGACGGTGGGGCCCCTCGAGCAGTACTTC.

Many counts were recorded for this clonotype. CDR3 coding DNA: TGTGCCAGCAGTCTCACCGGGACAGGGGGCTACAATGAGCAGTTCTTC. Residues: CASSLTGTGGYNEQFF. The chain joins TRBV6-5 to TRBJ2-1; 11 bases line up with TRBD1. Germline-derived CDR1 and CDR2 are MNHEY and SVGAGI. The junction had 6 bases not matched to a gene; V was cut back by 5 bases and J by 3 bases. The CDR3 contains 16 residues.

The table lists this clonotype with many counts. CDR3: CASSLDRGAGNTIYF. The CDR3 DNA follows: TGTGCCAGCAGCCTAGACAGGGGCGCCGGAAACACCATATATTTT. The chain recombines TRBV2 with TRBJ1-3; 8 positions match TRBD1. The germline V gene has CDR1 SNHLY and CDR2 FYNNEI. V shed 6 bases, J shed 4 bases, and the junction held 8 bases outside the gene matches. The CDR3 contains 15 residues.